The 22 T cell receptor beta chains below were found in one sample sequenced in a study of CD8 T cells in Susac syndrome (dated 2019 in TCRdb). Libraries were prepared through the immunoSEQ multiplex PCR assay. RNA was extracted using the RNeasy kit, and roughly 0.5 to 1 microgram was reverse transcribed with random hexamers. The public sequencing data were trimmed at Q25 with fastp and processed into clonotypes with MiXCR by TCRdb, which kept only in-frame beta chains. Rows merge per CDR3 protein into single entries with the most common DNA and genes. Recorded for this sample are 50,000 to 65,000 distinct CDR3 sequences; around nine tenths of them occurred a single time. The top ten clones comprise 0.2% of the sample. The sequenced sample was CD8+ T cells from PBMCs. The receptors originated from a human donor in good health.

The genes are TRBV7-9 and TRBJ2-4; D may be TRBD2 (5 bases). CDR1 is SEHNR, CDR2 FQNEAQ, per germline (reference sequence). Trimming took off 3 bases at V and 8 bases at J, with 11 bases between the two ends. CDR3 size: 13 residues. CDR3 in DNA: TGTGCCAGCAGCTTGTCCGGGGTTGACATTCAGTACTTC. This codes for CASSLSGVDIQYF.

V gene TRBV14 combines with J gene TRBJ2-7; tentatively, D is TRBD1 (5 bases). Germline values: CDR1 SGHDN, CDR2 FVKESK. Trimming pared 0 bases from V and 3 bases from J, leaving 6 bases between. CDR3 length: 13 amino acids. The CDR3 is CASSQEGRYEQYF. CDR3 in DNA: TGTGCCAGCAGCCAAGAGGGGCGCTACGAGCAGTACTTC. Looking up the rest from reference TRBV14 and TRBJ2-7 gives the full variable domain: EAGVTQFPSHSVIEKGQTVTLRCDPISGHDNLYWYRRVMGKEIKFLLHFVKESKQDESGMPNNRFLAERTGGTYSTLKVQPAELEDSGVYFCASSQEGRYEQYFGPGTRLTVT.

V and J are TRBV6-1 and TRBJ2-1, with 11 nucleotides matching TRBD1. The CDR3 has 16 residues. V lost 6 bases to trimming and J lost 0 bases; unmatched junction nucleotides: 4. Germline V gives CDR1 MNHNS, CDR2 SASEGT. The CDR3 is CASRPGTGGSYNEQFF. Written as DNA, the CDR3 is TGTGCCAGCAGACCGGGGACAGGGGGCTCCTACAATGAGCAGTTCTTC.

The chain recombines TRBV7-3 with TRBJ2-1; tentatively, D is TRBD1 or TRBD2 (5 bases each). V lost 1 base and J lost 7, with 8 bases in between. This CDR3 has 13 amino acids. Germline CDR1 SGHTA, CDR2 FQGTGA. In DNA, the CDR3 is TGTGCCAGCAGCTTAAATTGGGGGAATGAGCAGTTCTTC. Protein: CASSLNWGNEQFF.

The V call is TRBV5-1, the J call TRBJ2-3; D gene ambiguous. From germline, CDR1 is SGHRS and CDR2 YFSETQ. V lost 2 bases to trimming and J lost 7 bases, with 11 bases between them. The CDR3 is 13 amino acids. The CDR3 protein is CASSFNSPNTQYF. DNA of the CDR3: TGCGCCAGCAGCTTTAACTCACCCAATACGCAGTATTTT.

The chain employs TRBV5-5 and TRBJ2-7; D is possibly TRBD1 (7 bases). V was trimmed by 6 bases and J by 3 bases, leaving 28 bases between them. CDR3 length equals 18 residues. Germline CDR1 SGHKS, CDR2 YYEKEE (reference sequence). CDR3 DNA sequence: TGTGCCAGCAACAGGGGCGGGAACGGATGGACCTCTCTCTACGAGCAGTACTTC. It translates to CASNRGGNGWTSLYEQYF. The full variable domain, completed using reference TRBV5-5 and TRBJ2-7, is DAGVTQSPTHLIKTRGQQVTLRCSPISGHKSVSWYQQVLGQGPQFIFQYYEKEERGRGNFPDRFSARQFPNYSSELNVNALLLGDSALYLCASNRGGNGWTSLYEQYFGPGTRLTVT.

This chain links TRBV5-4 with TRBJ2-5, with D unclear. Germline lookup yields CDR1 SGHNT and CDR2 YYREEE (reference sequence). The ends were cut back, 0 bases at V and 1 base at J, with 7 bases in the middle. The CDR3 length is 14 residues. CDR3 nucleotide sequence: TGTGCCAGCAGCTTGGAGGGTTTCCAAGAGACCCAGTACTTC. Its protein product is CASSLEGFQETQYF.

The gene calls are TRBV29-1 and TRBJ2-2; weak D call: TRBD1 (6 bases). The ends were cut back, 6 bases at V and 4 bases at J, with 21 bases in the middle. CDR3 length equals 16 residues. Germline CDR1 and CDR2: SQVTM and ANQGSEA. DNA for the CDR3: TGCAGCGTGGTCCTTGGGGGCCGCAGCAGCACCGGGGAGCTGTTTTTT. Amino acids: CSVVLGGRSSTGELFF.

This chain joins TRBV19 and TRBJ2-2; possible D gene TRBD1, 5 bases. The V end lost 8 bases, the J end lost 4 bases, and 14 bases lay between the germline ends. Germline CDR1 and CDR2: LNHDA and SQIVND (reference sequence). The CDR3 extends over 14 amino acids. The CDR3 sequence is CASADTPFTGELFF. CDR3 DNA: TGTGCCAGTGCGGACACTCCGTTCACCGGGGAGCTGTTTTTT. Using reference TRBV19 and TRBJ2-2 for the parts outside the CDR3, the full variable domain is DGGITQSPKYLFRKEGQNVTLSCEQNLNHDAMYWYRQDPGQGLRLIYYSQIVNDFQKGDIAEGYSVSREKKESFPLTVTSAQKNPTAFYLCASADTPFTGELFFGEGSRLTVL.

This sequence joins TRBV10-3 and TRBJ2-3, with 8 bases lining up with TRBD2. Germline CDR1 reads ENHRY; CDR2 reads SYGVKD. The length of the CDR3 is 14 residues. The V and J ends lost 10 bases and 1 base, in that order; junction bases with no gene match: 7. Written as DNA, the CDR3 is TGTGCCACCTCGCTAGCGGGCGGCACAGATACGCAGTATTTT. Residues: CATSLAGGTDTQYF.

V usage is TRBV6-2 or TRBV6-3 and J usage is TRBJ1-1; D is undetermined. Per the germline V gene, CDR1 is MNHEY and CDR2 is SVGEGT. This CDR3 has 13 amino acids. Trimming took off 5 bases at V and 4 bases at J, with 11 bases between the two ends. The CDR3 protein is CASSGLPGTEAFF. CDR3 nucleotide sequence: TGTGCCAGCAGTGGACTCCCGGGCACTGAAGCTTTCTTT.

The rearrangement joins TRBV27 to TRBJ2-7; D may be TRBD1 or TRBD2 (5 bases each). Germline CDR1 reads MNHEY; CDR2 reads SMNVEV (reference sequence). This CDR3 is built from 13 residues. V was pared by 5 bases and J by 6 bases, with 14 bases between. The CDR3 DNA reads TGTGCCAGCAGTCCTCAATGGGGGAGCGAGCAGTACTTC. Protein product: CASSPQWGSEQYF.

This clonotype was seen more than once but under ten times. V gene TRBV6-5 combines with J gene TRBJ2-7, with TRBD1 matching over 10 bases. This CDR3 is 20 amino acids long. The germline CDR1 and CDR2 sequences are MNHEY and SVGAGI. J was trimmed by 6 bases and V by 0 bases; bases with no gene match: 20. CDR3 amino acids: CASSYSRFSEMGQGKAEQYF. CDR3 in DNA: TGTGCCAGCAGTTACTCGCGGTTCAGTGAGATGGGACAGGGGAAGGCCGAGCAGTACTTC.

The rearrangement links TRBV6-1 to TRBJ1-5; 9 nucleotides line up with TRBD1. The CDR3 has 14 residues. The J segment lost 1 base and the V segment lost 8 bases, leaving 3 bases of the junction unmatched. CDR1 is MNHNS and CDR2 is SASEGT in the germline V gene. The CDR3 reads CASLGTGSNQPQHF. Written as DNA, the CDR3 is TGTGCCAGCTTAGGGACAGGGAGCAATCAGCCCCAGCATTTT.

The gene calls are TRBV7-9 and TRBJ2-7; no definite D call. The CDR3 runs 12 residues. Per the germline V gene, CDR1 is SEHNR and CDR2 is FQNEAQ (reference sequence). Trimming left V 5 bases short and J 3 bases short, with 8 bases between. The CDR3, as DNA: TGTGCCAGCAGCGTACGGTTCTACGAGCAGTACTTC. Amino acids: CASSVRFYEQYF.

V usage is TRBV12-3 or TRBV12-4 and J usage is TRBJ2-5; D remains unclear. This CDR3 has 12 amino acids. V dropped 3 bases and J dropped 4 bases, with 6 bases sitting between them. DNA of the CDR3: TGTGCCAGCAGTTTTCCGGGAGAGACCCAGTACTTC. The encoded protein is CASSFPGETQYF.

The J gene is TRBJ2-5, the V gene TRBV20-1, with 9 bases fitting TRBD2. The germline V gene encodes CDR1 DFQATT and CDR2 SNEGSKA (reference sequence). Germline trimming cut 0 bases from V and 4 bases from J; bases unmatched to any gene: 6. The CDR3 spans 15 residues. CDR3: CSARDLGLARETQYF. The CDR3 DNA reads TGCAGTGCTAGAGATCTAGGACTAGCGAGAGAGACCCAGTACTTC.

This chain links TRBV3-1 with TRBJ1-2; a possible D gene is TRBD1 (5 bases). This CDR3 contains 16 residues. Trimming pared 1 base from V and 3 bases from J, leaving 15 bases between. Germline V gene sequence: CDR1 LGHDT, CDR2 YNNKEL (reference sequence). DNA for the CDR3: TGTGCCAGCAGCCAAGGGACACTGGGTAGGGACTATGGCTACACCTTC. It encodes CASSQGTLGRDYGYTF.

This clonotype was picked up one time. This chain joins TRBV20-1 and TRBJ2-2; 11 nucleotides align to TRBD2. The CDR3 consists of 17 residues. V dropped 5 bases and J dropped 0; count of bases not matched to a gene: 8. Looked up from germline, CDR1 is DFQATT and CDR2 is SNEGSKA (reference sequence). The CDR3 DNA follows: TGCAGTGCTCCGGGACTAGCGGTGGCAGCGAACACCGGGGAGCTGTTTTTT. Protein: CSAPGLAVAANTGELFF.

The chain couples TRBV6-1 to TRBJ2-2; D call uncertain. CDR3 length: 15 amino acids. Trimming cost V 2 bases and J 6 bases, with 13 bases left between them. Germline CDR1 is MNHNS and CDR2 is SASEGT. CDR3 amino acids: CASSEHTREAGELFF. In DNA form, the CDR3 reads TGTGCCAGCAGTGAACATACAAGGGAAGCCGGGGAGCTGTTTTTT.

The chain links TRBV20-1 to TRBJ2-5, with 8 positions matching TRBD1. The CDR3 has 15 residues. From germline, CDR1 is DFQATT and CDR2 SNEGSKA (reference sequence). J was trimmed by 5 bases and V by 0 bases; bases with no gene match: 8. CDR3 DNA: TGCAGTGCTAGAGACAGGGGGCGCGGTGGCGAGACCCAGTACTTC. It codes for CSARDRGRGGETQYF.

The CDR3 loop is CSVEGPNLEAFF. Written as DNA, the CDR3 is TGCAGCGTTGAGGGCCCGAACTTGGAAGCTTTCTTT. This chain links TRBV29-1 with TRBJ1-1, with D unresolved. CDR3 size: 12 residues. The V end lost 3 bases, the J end lost 8 bases, and 13 bases lay between the germline ends. Germline values: CDR1 SQVTM, CDR2 ANQGSEA.